The 24 T cell receptor beta chains listed next were all sequenced from one sample in a study of vaccination effects on CD4 cells after COVID-19 (dated 2022 in TCRdb). The receptor library was made with the immunoSEQ multiplex PCR assay. As stored in TCRdb, this immuneACCESS dataset retains in-frame rearrangements with V and J assigned. A fraction of the clones does not appear; measured against another copy, unresolved V genes explain less than half of the discrepancy, and the remainder lacks a known reason. This sample has around 45,000 clones in its table, and around 80% of those were observed once. 10% to 14% of the sample comes from the top ten. In the ViraFEST assay, PBMC were stimulated with viral peptide pools, and antigen-specific CD4+ T cell clonotypes were then identified by expansion using TCR sequencing. After around 10 days of culture, CD4+ T cells were isolated with the EasySep CD4+ T cell isolation kit. Healthy vaccine recipients had no prior SARS-CoV-2 infection, confirmed by negative nucleocapsid antibodies before and after vaccination.

Antigens for these TCRs are unknown. Sample: CD4+ T cells from PBMCs cultured with SARS-CoV-2 spike peptides, taken before COVID-19 vaccination. The label giving this sample's cell subset or site can be read as: SARS-CoV-2 spike overlapping peptide pool stimulation. The receptors shown here come from a human donor who received a COVID-19 vaccine.

The chain has TRBV7-3 and TRBJ2-5; 15 bases line up with TRBD2. J lost 1 base, V lost 2 bases, and 5 bases had no gene match. The CDR3 has 18 residues. Germline-derived CDR1 and CDR2 are SGHTA and FQGTGA. CDR3 residues: CASSLFGTSGGSQETQYF. For the CDR3, the DNA is TGTGCCAGCAGCTTATTCGGGACTAGCGGGGGGAGCCAAGAGACCCAGTACTTC. Using reference TRBV7-3 and TRBJ2-5 for the parts outside the CDR3, the full variable domain is GAGVSQTPSNKVTEKGKYVELRCDPISGHTALYWYRQSLGQGPEFLIYFQGTGAADDSGLPNDRFFAVRPEGSVSTLKIQRTERGDSAVYLCASSLFGTSGGSQETQYFGPGTRLLVL.

As DNA, the CDR3 is TGTGCCTGGAGTCCCGGGGGGACCCAGTACTTC. Protein product: CAWSPGGTQYF. The chain links TRBV30 to TRBJ2-5; perhaps TRBD2 as D (6 bases). CDR1 and CDR2 from the germline V gene are GTSNPN and SVGIG (reference sequence). V was clipped by 2 bases and J by 7 bases, with 8 bases between them. This CDR3 region has 11 residues.

This chain uses TRBV9 with TRBJ1-1; D ambiguous. Germline values: CDR1 SGDLS, CDR2 YYNGEE. The CDR3 spans 14 residues. The V and J ends lost 0 bases and 5 bases respectively, with 11 bases between them. The DNA for the CDR3 is TGTGCCAGCAGCGTAGAGGCCACGAGGACTGAAGCTTTCTTT. Residues: CASSVEATRTEAFF.

The chain joins TRBV5-6 to TRBJ2-6; the D is unclear. CDR3 size: 15 residues. CDR1 is SGHDT and CDR2 is YYEEEE in the germline V gene. V was shortened by 0 bases and J by 4 bases, with 8 bases between the two germline ends. The CDR3 loop reads CASSLVDSGANVLTF. Here the CDR3 DNA reads TGTGCCAGCAGCTTGGTCGACTCCGGGGCCAACGTCCTGACTTTC.

The rearrangement links TRBV5-1 to TRBJ2-4; D ambiguous. Germline V gene sequence: CDR1 SGHRS, CDR2 YFSETQ. V was trimmed by 2 bases and J by 0 bases, leaving 15 bases between them. The length of the CDR3 is 17 residues. CDR3 sequence: CASSLGTDILAKNIQYF. The CDR3 nucleotides are TGCGCCAGCAGCTTAGGAACGGATATACTAGCCAAAAACATTCAGTACTTC.

The chain links TRBV2 to TRBJ1-2; no reliable D call. The germline V and J ends were trimmed by 3 bases and 7 bases, with 24 bases remaining between them. CDR1 and CDR2 from the germline V gene are SNHLY and FYNNEI. This CDR3 comprises 17 residues. CDR3 amino acids: CASSDLPKTGNVRGYTF. CDR3 nucleotide sequence: TGTGCCAGCAGTGATCTTCCGAAAACCGGCAATGTACGTGGCTACACCTTC.

The chain links TRBV30 to TRBJ1-3, with D tentatively TRBD1 (6 bases). V lost 0 bases, J lost 4 bases, and 13 bases lay in between. Germline V gene data show CDR1 as GTSNPN and CDR2 as SVGIG (reference sequence). The CDR3 runs 15 residues. CDR3 loop: CAWSVRGAAGNTIYF. As DNA, the CDR3 is TGTGCCTGGAGTGTAAGGGGGGCCGCGGGAAACACCATATATTTT.

V is TRBV18 and J is TRBJ2-1; possible D gene TRBD1, 6 bases. CDR1 is KGHSH, CDR2 LQKENI, per germline. V lost 5 bases, J lost 4 bases, and 12 bases lay in between. This CDR3 has 14 residues. Here the CDR3 reads CASSTGTSYNEQFF. CDR3 DNA: TGTGCCAGCTCAACCGGGACAAGTTACAATGAGCAGTTCTTC. The full variable domain, in which reference TRBV18 and TRBJ2-1 provide the parts outside the CDR3, is NAGVMQNPRHLVRRRGQEARLRCSPMKGHSHVYWYRQLPEEGLKFMVYLQKENIIDESGMPKERFSAEFPKEGPSILRIQQVVRGDSAAYFCASSTGTSYNEQFFGPGTRLTVL.

The rearrangement links TRBV10-3 to TRBJ1-6; 8 bases match TRBD1. J was trimmed by 5 bases and V by 2 bases; bases with no gene match: 2. The CDR3 is 15 residues long. From germline, CDR1 is ENHRY and CDR2 SYGVKD. The CDR3 region is CAISEGDRNNSPLHF. The CDR3 DNA sequence: TGTGCCATCAGTGAGGGGGACAGGAATAATTCACCCCTCCACTTT.

The V call is TRBV24-1, the J call TRBJ1-5; D perhaps matches TRBD1 (6 bases). Germline V gene sequence: CDR1 KGHDR, CDR2 SFDVKD. Trimming cost V 4 bases and J 6 bases, with 15 bases left between them. This CDR3 has 15 residues. The CDR3 DNA reads TGTGCCACCAGTGACCGACAGGACTCCGGTCAGCCCCAGCATTTT. Protein sequence: CATSDRQDSGQPQHF.

The V and J genes are TRBV5-1 and TRBJ2-2, with D perhaps matching TRBD2 (6 bases). CDR3 length: 14 residues. Looked up from germline, CDR1 is SGHRS and CDR2 is YFSETQ. V lost 4 bases and J 7 bases, leaving 14 bases between the germline ends. CDR3 bases: TGCGCCAGCAGCCGATCTAGCGTGGGCGGGGAGCTGTTTTTT. Residues: CASSRSSVGGELFF.

The chain couples TRBV5-1 to TRBJ2-2; perhaps TRBD1 as D (6 bases). Trimming removed 2 bases at V and 5 bases at J, with 19 bases between. The CDR3 consists of 17 residues. In germline, CDR1 is SGHRS, CDR2 YFSETQ. CDR3 coding DNA: TGCGCCAGCAGCTTAGATCCAGGGGCATTCAAGACCGGGGAGCTGTTTTTT. Its translation: CASSLDPGAFKTGELFF. Full variable domain (rest looked up from reference TRBV5-1 and TRBJ2-2): KAGVTQTPRYLIKTRGQQVTLSCSPISGHRSVSWYQQTPGQGLQFLFEYFSETQRNKGNFPGRFSGRQFSNSRSEMNVSTLELGDSALYLCASSLDPGAFKTGELFFGEGSRLTVL.

V is TRBV21-1 and J is TRBJ2-7; TRBD1, as called in the table, went unchecked against the DNA. TRBV21-1 is listed as a pseudogene. This CDR3 region has 16 residues. The CDR3 spells CASTWTGPPLPGEQYV. CDR3 DNA sequence: TGTGCCAGCACCTGGACAGGCCCACCCCTTCCAGGTGAGCAGTACGTC.

The rearrangement joins TRBV2 to TRBJ1-2; 9 bases agree with TRBD1. After removal of 8 bases from V and 4 bases from J, the junction contained 5 bases not matched to a gene. This CDR3 has 13 amino acids. Germline CDR1 and CDR2: SNHLY and FYNNEI. CDR3 protein: CASFGQGTYGYTF. In nucleotides, the CDR3 is TGTGCCAGCTTCGGACAGGGGACCTATGGCTACACCTTC.

Only a few counts were recorded for this clone. The rearrangement joins TRBV7-6 to TRBJ2-1, with 9 bases that match TRBD2. CDR3 length: 16 residues. Germline CDR1 and CDR2: SGHVS and FNYEAQ. With 1 base clipped from V and 7 bases from J, the junction kept 8 bases outside the gene matches. CDR3: CASSLEASGVKNEQFF. In DNA form, the CDR3 reads TGTGCCAGCAGCTTAGAGGCTAGCGGGGTTAAAAATGAGCAGTTCTTC.

V is TRBV7-3 and J is TRBJ1-1; D possibly corresponds to TRBD1 (5 bases). The CDR3 runs to 13 residues. V lost 5 bases to trimming and J lost 7 bases, with 14 bases between them. Per germline, CDR1 SGHTA and CDR2 FQGTGA. Written as DNA, the CDR3 is TGTGCCAGCAGCATGTCCCCCGACAGTGAAGCTTTCTTT. This gives the protein CASSMSPDSEAFF.

The chain employs TRBV7-3 and TRBJ2-6, with D perhaps TRBD1 or TRBD2 (6 bases each). This CDR3 contains 21 residues. V gave up 2 bases and J gave up 2 bases, with 25 bases separating them. Germline assignment: CDR1 SGHTA and CDR2 FQGTGA. CDR3 sequence: CASSLLRGRQGRLPGANVLTF. DNA of the CDR3: TGTGCCAGCAGCTTATTAAGGGGGAGGCAGGGACGTCTCCCTGGGGCCAACGTCCTGACTTTC.

V usage is TRBV7-2 and J usage is TRBJ2-3, with 10 bases lining up with TRBD2. Trimming cost V 6 bases and J 2 bases; bases outside gene matches: 11. This CDR3 contains 17 residues. The germline V gene encodes CDR1 SGHTA and CDR2 FQGNSA. The CDR3 nucleotides are TGTGCCAGCAGACAGAGCGGGGGGGATCCCTTCACAGATACGCAGTATTTT. Protein sequence: CASRQSGGDPFTDTQYF.

This clone was counted a single time. The chain joins TRBV7-2 to TRBJ1-2, with D unclear. The V gene's germline CDR1 is SGHTA and CDR2 FQGNSA. V lost 1 base to trimming and J lost 8 bases, with 14 bases between them. The CDR3 runs to 14 residues. The CDR3 bases are TGTGCCAGCAGCTTAGGATTTGCGGTCATGGGCTACACCTTC. It encodes CASSLGFAVMGYTF.

J is TRBJ2-5 and V is TRBV7-9, with D possibly being TRBD1 (6 bases). Germline assignment: CDR1 SEHNR and CDR2 FQNEAQ (reference sequence). The CDR3 runs 15 residues. Deletions cut 1 base from V and 4 bases from J, with 13 bases between. CDR3 nucleotides: TGTGCCAGCAGCTTAGGGGTCGGCAGGGGAGAGACCCAGTACTTC. The encoded protein is CASSLGVGRGETQYF.

This clone was picked up a small number of times. V and J are TRBV13 and TRBJ2-7, with D maybe TRBD1 (6 bases). Trimming removed 5 bases at V and 3 bases at J, with 8 bases between. The CDR3 runs 12 residues. CDR1 and CDR2 (germline): PRHDT, FYEKMQ (reference sequence). CDR3 coding DNA: TGTGCCAGCAGCGTGACAGGCTACGAGCAGTACGTC. This sequence encodes CASSVTGYEQYV.

For this clone: At the DNA level, this CDR3 is encoded by other sequences in the same sample as well. CDR3 DNA: TGTGCCAGCAGAGGGGACAGGGCTGGATACGAGCAGTACGTC. Translation: CASRGDRAGYEQYV. The chain is built from TRBV2 and TRBJ2-7; 9 bases are shared with TRBD1. V was pared by 6 bases and J by 4 bases, with 7 bases of the junction left unmatched. The CDR3 has 14 residues. CDR1 is SNHLY and CDR2 is FYNNEI in the germline V gene.

The V call is TRBV6-2 or TRBV6-3, the J call TRBJ2-1; 7 bases match TRBD1. In germline, CDR1 is MNHEY, CDR2 SVGEGT. This CDR3 spans 12 amino acids. J lost 8 bases, V lost 6 bases, and 4 bases had no gene match. The CDR3 DNA is TGTGCCAGCAGCAGCAGGGGGTATGAGCAGTTCTTC. It yields the protein CASSSRGYEQFF.

This clone was found once. The chain is built from TRBV5-5 and TRBJ2-4, with a possible D match to TRBD1 (6 bases). There are 16 residues in the CDR3. Trimming took 0 bases from V and 0 from J, leaving 10 bases between them. Germline CDR1 reads SGHKS; CDR2 reads YYEKEE (reference sequence). CDR3 loop: CASSLGQGQAKNIQYF. Here the CDR3 DNA reads TGTGCCAGCAGCTTGGGCCAGGGGCAAGCCAAAAACATTCAGTACTTC.